The 29 T cell receptor beta chains listed next were all sequenced from one sample in a study of OX40 agonist ivuxolimab in advanced cancers. Assay used: immunoSEQ multiplex PCR; TCRdb lists only in-frame clones, some missing. The sample has tens of thousands of clones, approximately 90% seen once. The sample in question was CD4+ or CD8+ T cells sorted from blood, obtained in a trial of the OX40 agonist ivuxolimab. All receptors come from an adult with an advanced solid tumor such as melanoma, head and neck, liver or kidney cancer.

V usage is TRBV15 and J usage is TRBJ1-2, with unresolved D. The germline V gene has CDR1 LNHNV and CDR2 YYDKDF (reference sequence). Trimming removed 5 bases at V and 3 bases at J, with 16 bases between. CDR3 length equals 15 residues. The CDR3, as DNA: TGTGCCACCAGCTTAGGGAGTCCCCCGGACTATGGCTACACCTTC. Translation: CATSLGSPPDYGYTF.

The chain carries TRBV2 and TRBJ1-5; 9 positions agree with TRBD1. With V trimmed by 6 bases and J by 5 bases, 8 bases remained unmatched. The CDR3 sequence is 15 residues long. CDR1 and CDR2 (germline): SNHLY, FYNNEI. Here the CDR3 DNA reads TGTGCCAGCAGGAAGGGGACAGGGTTGCATCAGCCCCAGCATTTT. Protein: CASRKGTGLHQPQHF.

The chain combines TRBV25-1 with TRBJ2-3; D may be TRBD2 (6 bases). The CDR3 runs to 15 residues. V dropped 3 bases and J dropped 7 bases, with 17 bases sitting between them. The V gene's germline CDR1 is MGHDK and CDR2 SYGVNS. CDR3 residues: CASSESSGTPYTQYF. The CDR3 nucleotides are TGTGCCAGCAGTGAGTCATCCGGGACTCCATATACGCAGTATTTT.

The chain is built from TRBV30 and TRBJ2-5; 7 bases match TRBD1. Germline values: CDR1 GTSNPN, CDR2 SVGIG (reference sequence). V lost 0 bases to trimming and J lost 3 bases; unmatched junction nucleotides: 1. This CDR3 is built from 13 residues. The CDR3 reads CAWSVQGKETQYF. DNA of the CDR3: TGTGCCTGGAGTGTACAGGGGAAAGAGACCCAGTACTTC.

The V call is TRBV2, the J call TRBJ2-3; perhaps D is TRBD1 or TRBD2 (6 bases each). This CDR3 has 15 amino acids. The V and J ends lost 7 bases and 2 bases respectively, with 16 bases between them. Germline values: CDR1 SNHLY, CDR2 FYNNEI. The CDR3 DNA reads as TGTGCCAGCACGAGTCTAGGGGGGTTCACAGATACGCAGTATTTT. Its protein is CASTSLGGFTDTQYF.

The J gene is TRBJ2-1, the V gene TRBV5-1; D not certain. Per germline, CDR1 SGHRS and CDR2 YFSETQ. CDR3 length: 13 amino acids. Trimming took 2 bases from V and 6 from J, leaving 9 bases between them. Here the CDR3 reads CASSFPPINEQFF. Written as DNA, the CDR3 is TGCGCCAGCAGCTTTCCACCGATCAATGAGCAGTTCTTC.

This clone was seen more than once but under ten times. The chain recombines TRBV10-1 with TRBJ1-2; 9 bases are a match to TRBD1. Trimming at V came to 5 bases and at J to 7 bases, leaving 5 bases not matched to a gene. The CDR3 is 13 residues long. In germline, CDR1 is WNHNN, CDR2 SYGVQD (reference sequence). CDR3 in amino acids: CASSPGTGIGYTF. CDR3 nucleotides: TGCGCCAGCAGTCCCGGGACAGGGATTGGCTACACCTTC.

There are a few counts of this clone. V and J are TRBV6-1 and TRBJ1-1; D is unclear. The V and J ends lost 4 bases and 3 bases respectively, with 18 bases between them. This CDR3 is 16 amino acids long. Germline CDR1 MNHNS, CDR2 SASEGT. This chain's CDR3 is CASSAPHGPLDTEAFF. CDR3 nucleotide sequence: TGTGCCAGCAGTGCCCCCCATGGGCCTCTGGACACTGAAGCTTTCTTT.

The chain uses TRBV6-6 and TRBJ2-5; TRBD1 aligns across 12 bases. The CDR3 has 15 amino acids. In germline, CDR1 is MNHNY, CDR2 SVGAGI (reference sequence). Losses at the gene ends were 2 bases for V and 4 bases for J; bases not matched to a gene: 2. The CDR3 nucleotides are TGTGCCAGCAGTTACGGGACAGGGGGCGGAGAGACCCAGTACTTC. Amino acids: CASSYGTGGGETQYF.

As for this clone: At one end, the junction sequence differs from germline, possibly due to a read error. The V call is TRBV30, the J call TRBJ1-2; 7 nucleotides match TRBD1. The CDR3 totals 13 residues. Per germline, CDR1 GTSNPN and CDR2 SVGIG (reference sequence). The CDR3 is CARRFGNRGEDTF. CDR3 DNA sequence: TGTGCCCGGAGATTTGGCAACAGGGGTGAGGACACCTTC.

This sequence joins TRBV6-1 and TRBJ2-7; TRBD1 might be the D (6 bases). Germline V gene sequence: CDR1 MNHNS, CDR2 SASEGT. The CDR3 spans 12 residues. Trimming took off 6 bases at V and 3 bases at J, with 9 bases between the two ends. Here the CDR3 reads CASRKDSYEQYF. CDR3 nucleotides: TGTGCCAGCAGAAAGGACAGCTACGAGCAGTACTTC.

The chain is built from TRBV6-5 and TRBJ1-6; D may be TRBD1 (6 bases). Germline CDR1 reads MNHEY; CDR2 reads SVGAGI. Trimming shortened V by 4 bases and J by 5 bases, and 6 bases separated the two germline ends. The length of the CDR3 is 13 residues. The CDR3 reads CASSSGDNSPLHF. Written as DNA, the CDR3 is TGTGCCAGCAGTTCAGGGGATAATTCACCCCTCCACTTT.

The rearrangement links TRBV2 to TRBJ1-1; D is perhaps TRBD1 (6 bases). The CDR3 runs 14 residues. The germline V and J ends were trimmed by 6 bases and 3 bases, with 14 bases remaining between them. From germline, CDR1 is SNHLY and CDR2 FYNNEI. The CDR3 spells CASRVREGDTEAFF. CDR3 coding DNA: TGTGCCAGCAGGGTCAGGGAGGGGGACACTGAAGCTTTCTTT.

The V call is TRBV6-6, the J call TRBJ1-2; 7 positions match TRBD1. Per germline, CDR1 MNHNY and CDR2 SVGAGI (reference sequence). The CDR3 has 14 residues. V shed 5 bases, J shed 2 bases, and the junction held 5 bases outside the gene matches. The CDR3 reads CASSPGQRNYGYTF. CDR3 DNA: TGTGCCAGCAGTCCGGGACAGAGAAACTATGGCTACACCTTC.

V usage is TRBV5-1 and J usage is TRBJ1-4; D is perhaps TRBD1 (5 bases). V dropped 4 bases and J dropped 10 bases, with 23 bases sitting between them. CDR1 and CDR2 from the germline V gene are SGHRS and YFSETQ. The CDR3 runs 16 residues. CDR3 bases: TGCGCCAGCAGCCGAATAACGACAAAGGGGCAAGGAAAACTGTTTTTT. This translates into CASSRITTKGQGKLFF. Full variable domain (rest looked up from reference TRBV5-1 and TRBJ1-4): KAGVTQTPRYLIKTRGQQVTLSCSPISGHRSVSWYQQTPGQGLQFLFEYFSETQRNKGNFPGRFSGRQFSNSRSEMNVSTLELGDSALYLCASSRITTKGQGKLFFGSGTQLSVL.

V is TRBV6-4 and J is TRBJ2-2; D call uncertain. V was shortened by 6 bases and J by 0 bases, with 8 bases between the two germline ends. The CDR3 is 14 residues long. From germline, CDR1 is MRHNA and CDR2 SNTAGT. Here the CDR3 DNA reads TGTGCCAGCAGGACGTTCGCGAACACCGGGGAGCTGTTTTTT. Protein sequence: CASRTFANTGELFF.

This clone was seen a few times. The chain links TRBV9 to TRBJ1-6; the D gene is possibly TRBD1 (5 bases). Germline lookup yields CDR1 SGDLS and CDR2 YYNGEE. The length of the CDR3 is 15 residues. V was cut by 0 bases and J by 6 bases, with 10 bases left in between. DNA for the CDR3: TGTGCCAGCAGCGTAGATCCGGGGGGTAATTCACCCCTCCACTTT. Its protein product is CASSVDPGGNSPLHF.

The chain recombines TRBV29-1 with TRBJ2-2; 9 nucleotides agree with TRBD2. The V and J ends lost 6 bases and 5 bases, in that order; junction bases with no gene match: 7. The CDR3 is 14 amino acids. Germline V gene sequence: CDR1 SQVTM, CDR2 ANQGSEA. This CDR3 is CSVLPSGDTGELFF. CDR3 nucleotide sequence: TGCAGCGTGCTACCTAGCGGGGATACCGGGGAGCTGTTTTTT.

The chain carries TRBV29-1 and TRBJ2-7, with 10 bases lining up with TRBD1. Germline assignment: CDR1 SQVTM and CDR2 ANQGSEA. The CDR3 has 12 residues. The V and J ends lost 6 bases and 5 bases, in that order; junction bases with no gene match: 4. The CDR3 DNA sequence: TGCAGCGTGGACAGGGGGTCTGACGAGCAGTACTTC. Its translation is CSVDRGSDEQYF.

J is TRBJ2-7 and V is TRBV2; D not certain. Per the germline V gene, CDR1 is SNHLY and CDR2 is FYNNEI. The CDR3 is 12 residues long. V lost 6 bases to trimming and J lost 6 bases, with 12 bases between them. This CDR3 reads CASRGPLSEQYF. CDR3 bases: TGTGCCAGCAGAGGACCTTTGAGCGAGCAGTACTTC.

The V call is TRBV30, the J call TRBJ2-3, with 8 nucleotides matching TRBD1. The length of the CDR3 is 16 residues. The germline CDR1 and CDR2 sequences are GTSNPN and SVGIG (reference sequence). V lost 1 base to trimming and J lost 2 bases; unmatched junction nucleotides: 8. The CDR3 DNA reads as TGTGCCTGGAGTGGGGACAGGACTTTTCTCACAGATACGCAGTATTTT. Translating it yields CAWSGDRTFLTDTQYF.

The J gene is TRBJ1-1, the V gene TRBV5-1; no definite D call. The CDR3 covers 15 residues. The V gene lost 3 bases and the J gene lost 1 base, with 13 bases spanning the gap. Per germline, CDR1 SGHRS and CDR2 YFSETQ. Written as DNA, the CDR3 is TGCGCCAGCAGCTCCTTGGGGAGCACGAACACTGAAGCTTTCTTT. Translation gives CASSSLGSTNTEAFF.

The gene calls are TRBV25-1 and TRBJ2-5; D is unresolved. This CDR3 has 13 amino acids. V was pared by 1 base and J by 4 bases, with 7 bases between. CDR1 is MGHDK, CDR2 SYGVNS, per germline. This CDR3 is CASSESPVETQYF. The CDR3 DNA sequence: TGTGCCAGCAGTGAATCGCCCGTAGAGACCCAGTACTTC.

V and J are TRBV30 and TRBJ2-7; D call uncertain. Germline loops: CDR1 GTSNPN, CDR2 SVGIG (reference sequence). The V and J ends lost 2 bases and 2 bases respectively, with 4 bases between them. CDR3 size: 11 residues. The CDR3 DNA sequence: TGTGCCTGGAGTTCAGCCTACGAGCAGTACTTC. Translated, it gives CAWSSAYEQYF.

The rearrangement uses TRBV11-2 and TRBJ2-3, with TRBD1 as a possible D gene (6 bases). The length of the CDR3 is 11 residues. In germline, CDR1 is SGHAT, CDR2 FQNNGV. Trimming cost V 9 bases and J 4 bases, with 8 bases left between them. The CDR3 DNA is TGTGCCAGTACAGGGTCAGATACGCAGTATTTT. Protein sequence: CASTGSDTQYF. Filled out from reference TRBV11-2 and TRBJ2-3, the complete variable domain reads EAGVAQSPRYKIIEKRQSVAFWCNPISGHATLYWYQQILGQGPKLLIQFQNNGVVDDSQLPKDRFSAERLKGVDSTLKIQPAKLEDSAVYLCASTGSDTQYFGPGTRLTVL.

This rearrangement joins TRBV27 to TRBJ1-1; D remains ambiguous. CDR3 size: 14 residues. The germline gives CDR1 MNHEY, CDR2 SMNVEV (reference sequence). Between the trimmed V and J ends, which lost 2 bases and 1 base, there was a span of 8 bases. CDR3 bases: TGTGCCAGCAGTTTAAGGGTGACGAACACTGAAGCTTTCTTT. It specifies CASSLRVTNTEAFF.

The chain combines TRBV7-2 with TRBJ1-5; the D gene is possibly TRBD1 (5 bases). V lost 0 bases, J lost 6 bases, and 12 bases lay in between. The CDR3 extends over 15 amino acids. Germline CDR1 SGHTA, CDR2 FQGNSA. The CDR3 is CASSLAGGGIQPQHF. The CDR3 DNA sequence: TGTGCCAGCAGCTTAGCGGGCGGGGGGATTCAGCCCCAGCATTTT.

The chain employs TRBV7-6 and TRBJ1-4; tentative D call: TRBD1 (5 bases). Germline V gene sequence: CDR1 SGHVS, CDR2 FNYEAQ. Deletions cut 3 bases from V and 4 bases from J, with 15 bases between. This CDR3 region has 16 residues. This CDR3 is CASSLGYRGRNEKLFF. As DNA, the CDR3 is TGTGCCAGCAGCTTGGGCTACCGGGGCCGTAATGAAAAACTGTTTTTT. Full variable domain (rest looked up from reference TRBV7-6 and TRBJ1-4): GAGVSQSPRYKVTKRGQDVALRCDPISGHVSLYWYRQALGQGPEFLTYFNYEAQQDKSGLPNDRFSAERPEGSISTLTIQRTEQRDSAMYRCASSLGYRGRNEKLFFGSGTQLSVL.

The chain uses TRBV19 and TRBJ1-3; D call uncertain. Trimming pared 7 bases from V and 0 bases from J, leaving 10 bases between. CDR1 and CDR2 (germline): LNHDA, SQIVND (reference sequence). This CDR3 has 14 residues. For the CDR3, the DNA is TGTGCCAGTACCCTAGGGATCTCTGGAAACACCATATATTTT. As protein: CASTLGISGNTIYF.